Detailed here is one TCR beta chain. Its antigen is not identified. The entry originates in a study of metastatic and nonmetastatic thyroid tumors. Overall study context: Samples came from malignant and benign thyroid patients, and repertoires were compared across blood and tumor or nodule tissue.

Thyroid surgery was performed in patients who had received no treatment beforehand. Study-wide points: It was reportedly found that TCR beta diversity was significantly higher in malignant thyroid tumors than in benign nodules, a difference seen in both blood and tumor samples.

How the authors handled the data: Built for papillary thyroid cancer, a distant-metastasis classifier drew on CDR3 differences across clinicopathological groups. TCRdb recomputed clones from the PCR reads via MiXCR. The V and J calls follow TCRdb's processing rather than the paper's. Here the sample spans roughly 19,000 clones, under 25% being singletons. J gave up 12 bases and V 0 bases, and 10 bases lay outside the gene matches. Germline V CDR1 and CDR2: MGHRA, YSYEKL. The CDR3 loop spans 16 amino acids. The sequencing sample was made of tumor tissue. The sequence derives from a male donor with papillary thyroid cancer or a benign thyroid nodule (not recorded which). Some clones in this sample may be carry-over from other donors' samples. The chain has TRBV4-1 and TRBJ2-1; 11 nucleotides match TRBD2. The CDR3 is CASSQDGTSGPQMQFF. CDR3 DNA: TGCGCCAGCAGCCAAGATGGGACTAGCGGTCCCCAGATGCAGTTCTTC.